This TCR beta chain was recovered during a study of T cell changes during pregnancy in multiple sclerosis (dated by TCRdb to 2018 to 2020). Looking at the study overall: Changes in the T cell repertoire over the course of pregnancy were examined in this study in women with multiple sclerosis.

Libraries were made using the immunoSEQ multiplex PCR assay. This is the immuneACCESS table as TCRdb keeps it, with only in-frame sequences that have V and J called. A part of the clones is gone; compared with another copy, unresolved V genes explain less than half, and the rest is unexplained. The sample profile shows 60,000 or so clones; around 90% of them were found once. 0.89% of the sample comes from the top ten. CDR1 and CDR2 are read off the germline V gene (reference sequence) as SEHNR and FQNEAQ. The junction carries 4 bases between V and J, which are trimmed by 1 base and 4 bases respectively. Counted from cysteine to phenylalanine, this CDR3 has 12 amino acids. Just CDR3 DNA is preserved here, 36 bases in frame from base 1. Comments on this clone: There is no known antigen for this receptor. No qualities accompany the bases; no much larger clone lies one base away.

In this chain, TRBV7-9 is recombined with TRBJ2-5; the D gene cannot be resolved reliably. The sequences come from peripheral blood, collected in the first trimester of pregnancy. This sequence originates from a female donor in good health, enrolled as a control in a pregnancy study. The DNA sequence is TGTGCCAGCAGCTTAGGCAGAGAGACCCAGTACTTC. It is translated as CASSLGRETQYF.